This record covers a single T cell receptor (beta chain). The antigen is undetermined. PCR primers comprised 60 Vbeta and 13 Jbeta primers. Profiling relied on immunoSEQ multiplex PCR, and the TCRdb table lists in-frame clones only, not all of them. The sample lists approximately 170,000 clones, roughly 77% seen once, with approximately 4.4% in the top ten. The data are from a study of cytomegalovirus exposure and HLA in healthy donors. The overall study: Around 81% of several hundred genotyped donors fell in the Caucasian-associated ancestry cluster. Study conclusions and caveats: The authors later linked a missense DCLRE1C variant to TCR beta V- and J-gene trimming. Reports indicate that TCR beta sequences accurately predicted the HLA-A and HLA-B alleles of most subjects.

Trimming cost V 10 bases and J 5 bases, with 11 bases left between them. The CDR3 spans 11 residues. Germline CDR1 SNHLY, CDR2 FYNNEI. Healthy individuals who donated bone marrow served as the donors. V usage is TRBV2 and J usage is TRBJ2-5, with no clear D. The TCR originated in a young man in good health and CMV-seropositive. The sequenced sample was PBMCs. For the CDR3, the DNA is TGTGCCATGGTCACTTTTGAGACCCAGTACTTC. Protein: CAMVTFETQYF.